This TCR beta chain stems from a study of CD8 T cells in ankylosing spondylitis. Study conclusions and caveats: Ankylosing spondylitis blood seemed to carry a telltale TCR beta motif made of several highly homologous variants. A number of the motif variants had already been described in reactive arthritis synovial fluid and blood.

This clonotype was recorded many times. Its antigen is not identified. V was pared by 6 bases and J by 1 base, with 18 bases between. CDR3 size: 17 residues. MiXCR, run by TCRdb on the 5' RACE reads, gives a single entry per CDR3 protein. This sample has fewer than 550,000 distinct CDR3 sequences, with roughly 5.2% found just once. The chain links TRBV12-3 or TRBV12-4 to TRBJ2-2; a weak D match, TRBD1 (6 bases). The material sequenced was blood, either unsorted or a sorted T cell fraction (not recorded which). The sequence was obtained from a male donor with ankylosing spondylitis. The CDR3 bases are TGTGCCAGCAGCCAGGACAGAAGCCTTTTGAACACCGGGGAGCTGTTTTTT. Translated, it gives CASSQDRSLLNTGELFF.